A single sample is the source of the 32 T cell receptor beta chains below, sequenced in a study of T-cell memory formation after mild COVID-19. MiXCR was run by TCRdb on the 5' RACE reads, yielding one entry per CDR3 protein. The table shows 280,000 or so distinct CDR3 sequences, with 7.5% to 9.5% occurring only once. The source material was PBMCs or a T cell subset sorted from them (not recorded which). These receptors originate from a man younger than 35 who had mild COVID-19 (a few samples of this study predate the infection). Cell type and time point are not known.

DNA of the CDR3: TGTGCCAGCAGCGAGACCGGGACAGTTTCACCCCTCCACTTT. Amino acid sequence: CASSETGTVSPLHF. This chain joins TRBV7-2 and TRBJ1-6, with TRBD1 matching over 7 bases. The CDR3 runs to 14 residues. J lost 9 bases, V lost 5 bases, and 7 bases had no gene match. Germline CDR1 is SGHTA and CDR2 is FQGNSA.

The chain couples TRBV9 to TRBJ2-1, with a tentative D call TRBD2 (7 bases). The ends were cut back, 0 bases at V and 10 bases at J, with 14 bases in the middle. Germline V gene data show CDR1 as SGDLS and CDR2 as YYNGEE. CDR3 size: 14 residues. The CDR3 loop is CASSVVGGRWEQFF. CDR3 sequence (DNA): TGTGCCAGCAGCGTAGTCGGGGGGCGGTGGGAGCAGTTCTTC.

This clonotype was seen more than once but under ten times. The chain is built from TRBV6-2 or TRBV6-3 and TRBJ2-1; 13 nucleotides match TRBD2. Germline V gives CDR1 MNHEY, CDR2 SVGEGT. This CDR3 contains 16 residues. V gave up 10 bases and J gave up 4 bases; unmatched junction bases: 10. CDR3 residues: CAITSGGAFAYNEQFF. As DNA, the CDR3 is TGTGCCATTACTAGCGGGGGGGCCTTCGCGTACAATGAGCAGTTCTTC.

This clonotype occurred a few times. V gene TRBV7-2 combines with J gene TRBJ1-2; D perhaps matches TRBD1 (6 bases). The V end lost 2 bases, the J end lost 2 bases, and 9 bases lay between the germline ends. The CDR3 length is 14 residues. CDR1 and CDR2 (germline): SGHTA, FQGNSA. For the CDR3, the DNA is TGTGCCAGCAGCTTAAGGGACAAAAACTATGGCTACACCTTC. As protein: CASSLRDKNYGYTF.

This clonotype was observed many times. The chain is built from TRBV10-3 and TRBJ2-7, with a weak D call TRBD2 (7 bases). With 4 bases removed from V and 6 bases from J, the gap between germline ends came to 16 bases. Per the germline V gene, CDR1 is ENHRY and CDR2 is SYGVKD. The CDR3 loop spans 14 amino acids. The CDR3 bases are TGTGCCATCAGTGTCCGGTACAGGGAGGGCGAGCAGTACTTC. It encodes CAISVRYREGEQYF.

In this sample, this clonotype turned up a few times. This rearrangement joins TRBV9 to TRBJ1-5; D possibly corresponds to TRBD1 (6 bases). CDR3 length: 14 residues. The germline gives CDR1 SGDLS, CDR2 YYNGEE. Trimming cost V 3 bases and J 5 bases, with 12 bases left between them. The CDR3 DNA follows: TGTGCCAGCAGCGCTGGACAGTCCTATCAGCCCCAGCATTTT. Its protein is CASSAGQSYQPQHF.

This clonotype occurred a few times. V and J are TRBV18 and TRBJ1-1, with D perhaps TRBD1 (5 bases). V lost 6 bases, J lost 0 bases, and 11 bases lay in between. CDR1 and CDR2 from the germline V gene are KGHSH and LQKENI. The CDR3 has 14 residues. The CDR3 here is CASSRAGLNTEAFF. Written as DNA, the CDR3 is TGTGCCAGCTCGAGGGCGGGACTGAACACTGAAGCTTTCTTT.

This clonotype was detected only a few times. The chain combines TRBV6-2 or TRBV6-3 with TRBJ1-5; D remains unclear. V was clipped by 6 bases and J by 3 bases, with 21 bases between them. CDR3 length: 17 residues. Germline loops: CDR1 MNHEY, CDR2 SVGEGT. The CDR3 DNA follows: TGTGCCAGCAGGCGGCTCCGGGCCCCGATCAACAATCAGCCCCAGCATTTT. Translation: CASRRLRAPINNQPQHF.

This clonotype has more than one count but fewer than ten. The chain recombines TRBV5-1 with TRBJ2-2; D remains unclear. Between the trimmed V and J ends, which lost 3 bases and 4 bases, there was a span of 13 bases. The CDR3 covers 15 residues. CDR1 SGHRS and CDR2 YFSETQ come from the germline V gene. CDR3 sequence (DNA): TGCGCCAGCAGCTATGACCCCAAAACCACCGGGGAGCTGTTTTTT. This codes for CASSYDPKTTGELFF.

The V and J genes are TRBV25-1 and TRBJ1-4; no definite D call. V lost 8 bases, J lost 0 bases, and 4 bases lay in between. CDR3 length: 12 amino acids. CDR1 and CDR2 (germline): MGHDK, SYGVNS. Written as DNA, the CDR3 is TGTGCCAGCGGAACAACTAATGAAAAACTGTTTTTT. This translates into CASGTTNEKLFF.

This clonotype was seen more than once but under ten times. J is TRBJ2-6 and V is TRBV9, with a possible D match to TRBD1 (5 bases). The V gene's germline CDR1 is SGDLS and CDR2 YYNGEE. V was cut by 7 bases and J by 5 bases, with 13 bases left in between. The CDR3 sequence is 14 residues long. The CDR3 spells CASSIAGRANVLTF. The CDR3 bases are TGTGCCAGCTCGATAGCAGGGAGGGCCAACGTCCTGACTTTC.

This clonotype was seen more than once but under ten times. CDR3 region: CASSQDDRVVYTQYF. In DNA form, the CDR3 reads TGTGCCAGCAGCCAAGACGACAGGGTCGTGTATACGCAGTATTTT. This chain joins TRBV3-1 and TRBJ2-3; TRBD1 matches at 7 bases. CDR1 and CDR2 from the germline V gene are LGHDT and YNNKEL (reference sequence). The trim removed 0 bases at V and 7 bases at J, leaving 7 bases unmatched. The CDR3 has 15 residues.

This clonotype came up a few times. V usage is TRBV6-2 or TRBV6-3 and J usage is TRBJ1-2; D remains ambiguous. CDR3 length: 15 amino acids. V lost 7 bases to trimming and J lost 3 bases, with 18 bases between them. Per germline, CDR1 MNHEY and CDR2 SVGEGT. CDR3 sequence (DNA): TGTGCCAGCAAAGAACATGGCTATCTGGACTATGGCTACACCTTC. It encodes CASKEHGYLDYGYTF.

The rearrangement uses TRBV25-1 and TRBJ1-2; 9 bases are shared with TRBD1. From germline, CDR1 is MGHDK and CDR2 SYGVNS. V lost 3 bases, J lost 3 bases, and 2 bases stayed unmatched. This CDR3 spans 14 amino acids. The CDR3 bases are TGTGCCAGCAGTGAGGGGGACAGGGACTATGGCTACACCTTC. This codes for CASSEGDRDYGYTF.

This clonotype has more than one count but fewer than ten. The chain has TRBV20-1 and TRBJ2-1; 7 bases are a match to TRBD2. In germline, CDR1 is DFQATT, CDR2 SNEGSKA (reference sequence). The CDR3 has 17 amino acids. The V and J ends lost 7 bases and 3 bases, in that order; junction bases with no gene match: 18. The CDR3: CSVTRTQSRGNYNEQFF. In DNA, the CDR3 is TGCAGTGTCACCCGAACACAGTCGCGGGGGAACTACAATGAGCAGTTCTTC.

The chain has TRBV28 and TRBJ2-6, with TRBD1 matching over 7 bases. The CDR3 contains 17 residues. From germline, CDR1 is MDHEN and CDR2 SYDVKM. Trimming removed 3 bases from V and 0 bases from J; junction bases left unmatched: 5. CDR3 in amino acids: CASSFGTADSGANVLTF. In nucleotides, the CDR3 is TGTGCCAGCAGTTTCGGGACAGCCGACTCTGGGGCCAACGTCCTGACTTTC.

This clonotype was found a few times. The V call is TRBV4-3, the J call TRBJ2-2; unclear D gene. The germline gives CDR1 LGHNA, CDR2 YSLEER. The V and J ends lost 0 bases and 0 bases respectively, with 5 bases between them. The CDR3 totals 15 residues. The CDR3 DNA sequence: TGCGCCAGCAGCCAAGATGGTACGAACACCGGGGAGCTGTTTTTT. Its translation is CASSQDGTNTGELFF.

This clonotype came up many times. The chain has TRBV19 and TRBJ2-2; 11 nucleotides align to TRBD1. The length of the CDR3 is 14 residues. Germline V gene data show CDR1 as LNHDA and CDR2 as SQIVND (reference sequence). With V trimmed by 7 bases and J by 3 bases, 1 base remained unmatched. The CDR3 region is CASKGQGDTGELFF. DNA for the CDR3: TGTGCCAGTAAGGGACAGGGGGACACCGGGGAGCTGTTTTTT.

This clonotype was detected many times. This chain uses TRBV5-1 with TRBJ1-1; a possible D gene is TRBD1 (6 bases). The germline V gene encodes CDR1 SGHRS and CDR2 YFSETQ. V lost 7 bases and J lost 5, with 15 bases in between. The CDR3 contains 13 residues. The CDR3 DNA sequence: TGCGCCAGCCACCCCGGGGGGGCAACTGAAGCTTTCTTT. Translating gives CASHPGGATEAFF.

This clonotype was seen a few times. The junction departs from the called germline gene at one end, perhaps through a read error. The rearrangement uses TRBV7-7 and TRBJ2-6; D is possibly TRBD1 (5 bases). Germline CDR1 and CDR2: SSHAT and FNYEAQ (reference sequence). This CDR3 is 16 amino acids long. The CDR3: CASSPLDSSGANVLTF. As DNA, the CDR3 is TGTGCTAGCAGCCCCCTCGACAGCTCTGGGGCCAACGTCCTGACTTTC. The full variable domain, with the rest looked up from reference TRBV7-7 and TRBJ2-6, is GAGVSQSPRYKVTKRGQDVTLRCDPISSHATLYWYQQALGQGPEFLTYFNYEAQPDKSGLPSDRFSAERPEGSISTLTIQRTEQRDSAMYRCASSPLDSSGANVLTFGAGSRLTVL.

This clonotype was seen at least ten times. The CDR3 bases are TGTGCCAGCAGCTTTGGGACAGGGGGGACCATATATTTT. It yields the protein CASSFGTGGTIYF. This rearrangement joins TRBV7-2 to TRBJ1-3, with 11 nucleotides matching TRBD1. Germline-derived CDR1 and CDR2 are SGHTA and FQGNSA. The CDR3 spans 13 residues. Germline trimming cut 3 bases from V and 10 bases from J; bases unmatched to any gene: 2.

This clonotype has ten or more counts. CDR3 sequence: CASSPGLAESTDTQYF. Here the CDR3 DNA reads TGTGCCAGCAGCCCTGGGCTAGCGGAATCCACAGATACGCAGTATTTT. The V call is TRBV7-3, the J call TRBJ2-3; TRBD2 matches 7 bases. This CDR3 comprises 16 residues. Looked up from germline, CDR1 is SGHTA and CDR2 is FQGTGA. V gave up 5 bases and J gave up 2 bases; unmatched junction bases: 10.

A few counts support this clonotype. This chain connects TRBV9 to TRBJ2-1, with 8 positions matching TRBD2. Trimming at V came to 0 bases and at J to 1 base, leaving 6 bases not matched to a gene. Germline V CDR1 and CDR2: SGDLS, YYNGEE. This CDR3 is built from 17 residues. CDR3 bases: TGTGCCAGCAGCGTAGATTCCGGGGGGGCTTCCTACAATGAGCAGTTCTTC. Translated: CASSVDSGGASYNEQFF.

The V call is TRBV15, the J call TRBJ1-1; D is possibly TRBD1 (6 bases). Trimming cost V 7 bases and J 0 bases, with 12 bases left between them. The CDR3 extends over 14 amino acids. Germline V gives CDR1 LNHNV, CDR2 YYDKDF (reference sequence). Here the CDR3 reads CATKRQGMNTEAFF. CDR3 nucleotide sequence: TGTGCCACCAAAAGGCAGGGGATGAACACTGAAGCTTTCTTT.

This clonotype has more than one count but fewer than ten. The DNA for the CDR3 is TGTGCCAGCAGCCCGACAGGGGTTGTTGGCTACACCTTC. As protein: CASSPTGVVGYTF. The chain carries TRBV5-4 and TRBJ1-2; the match to TRBD1 covers 8 bases. Trimming cost V 4 bases and J 7 bases; bases outside gene matches: 6. CDR3 length: 13 residues. Looked up from germline, CDR1 is SGHNT and CDR2 is YYREEE (reference sequence).

This clonotype was picked up a small number of times. This chain connects TRBV7-2 to TRBJ2-5; 7 bases are a match to TRBD2. The ends lost 1 base at V and 5 bases at J; junction bases unmatched: 10. The CDR3 is 16 amino acids. Per the germline V gene, CDR1 is SGHTA and CDR2 is FQGNSA. This CDR3 is CASSLVRLASGETQYF. In DNA, the CDR3 is TGTGCCAGCAGCTTAGTACGACTAGCCTCCGGGGAGACCCAGTACTTC.

The chain has TRBV7-8 and TRBJ2-4, with 7 bases identical to TRBD2. Germline lookup yields CDR1 SGHVS and CDR2 FQNEAQ. Unmatched junction bases numbered 6, after V lost 5 bases and J lost 5 bases. The CDR3 extends over 14 amino acids. In DNA form, the CDR3 reads TGTGCCAGCAGCGTTGGGGGGGGAGAAAACATTCAGTACTTC. Its translation is CASSVGGGENIQYF.

The J gene is TRBJ2-7, the V gene TRBV3-1; 8 positions match TRBD2. CDR1 is LGHDT, CDR2 YNNKEL, per germline (reference sequence). Losses at the gene ends were 4 bases for V and 12 bases for J; bases not matched to a gene: 2. The CDR3 extends over 10 amino acids. The CDR3 DNA reads TGTGCCAGCAGCCCGCGGGGGGCGTACGTC. Translated, it gives CASSPRGAYV.

The V call is TRBV9, the J call TRBJ2-3; TRBD1 might be the D (5 bases). Germline V gives CDR1 SGDLS, CDR2 YYNGEE. V lost 0 bases to trimming and J lost 1 base, with 6 bases between them. CDR3 length: 14 amino acids. The CDR3 loop is CASSVEGRTDTQYF. CDR3 sequence (DNA): TGTGCCAGCAGCGTAGAGGGGCGCACAGATACGCAGTATTTT.

This clonotype is large in the sample. CDR3 loop: CASSFIQVNTGELFF. DNA for the CDR3: TGTGCCAGCAGCTTTATCCAGGTCAACACCGGGGAGCTGTTTTTT. V and J are TRBV7-2 and TRBJ2-2, with D unclear. V lost 3 bases, J lost 2 bases, and 10 bases lay in between. Germline CDR1 SGHTA, CDR2 FQGNSA. This CDR3 region has 15 residues.

This clonotype came up a few times. This chain uses TRBV7-2 with TRBJ1-6, with D perhaps TRBD1 (5 bases). The germline V gene has CDR1 SGHTA and CDR2 FQGNSA. The CDR3 contains 16 residues. Trimming left V 4 bases short and J 9 bases short, with 19 bases between. The CDR3 DNA is TGTGCCAGCAGCTCCTCGGTCGGGGCGGAGGGTTCACCCCTCCACTTT. This gives the protein CASSSSVGAEGSPLHF.

This clonotype was found a few times. The chain links TRBV6-6 to TRBJ1-1; D gene unclear. CDR3 length equals 15 residues. Trimming pared 0 bases from V and 0 bases from J, leaving 8 bases between. The V gene's germline CDR1 is MNHNY and CDR2 SVGAGI (reference sequence). The CDR3 loop is CASSYSPTMNTEAFF. The CDR3 nucleotides read TGTGCCAGCAGTTACTCACCGACTATGAACACTGAAGCTTTCTTT.